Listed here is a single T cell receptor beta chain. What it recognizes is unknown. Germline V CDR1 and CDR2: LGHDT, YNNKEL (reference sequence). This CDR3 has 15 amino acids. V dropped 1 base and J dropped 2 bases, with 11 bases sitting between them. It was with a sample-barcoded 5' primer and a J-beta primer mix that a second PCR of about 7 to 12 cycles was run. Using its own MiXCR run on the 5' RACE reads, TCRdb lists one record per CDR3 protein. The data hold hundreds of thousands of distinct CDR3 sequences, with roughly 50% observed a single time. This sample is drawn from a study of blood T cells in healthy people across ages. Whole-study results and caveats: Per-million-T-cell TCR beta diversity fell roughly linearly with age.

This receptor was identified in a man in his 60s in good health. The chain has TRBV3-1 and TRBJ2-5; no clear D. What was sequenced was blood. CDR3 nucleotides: TGTGCCAGCAGCCAAGCTGTCAGAATGCAAGAGACCCAGTACTTC. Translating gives CASSQAVRMQETQYF.